This entry is about one T cell receptor (beta chain). Its antigen is currently not known. No base quality information exists; no much larger clone differs at one position. Library preparation used the immunoSEQ multiplex PCR assay. A mixture of 60 forward primers for TCR Vbeta segments and 13 reverse primers for TCR Jbeta segments was used in the multiplex PCR. The CDR3 region of rearranged TCR beta genes was amplified from genomic DNA by a multiplex PCR assay. Amplified TCR beta libraries were sequenced as 87-base-pair reads on the Illumina HiSeq System. On the authors' methods: A later analysis counted around 72 million unique TCR beta chains across the 600 to 850 repertoires, and 9.5 million to 11 million of these chains were shared by at least two donors. To remove PCR and sequencing errors, raw reads were error-corrected and collapsed into unique sequences using a nearest-neighbor algorithm that merged closely related sequences. Alignment of CDR3 sequences to IMGT reference sequences was used to assign V, D and J gene segments. For a sequence to be retained, at least a six-nucleotide match to both a V gene segment and a J gene segment was required. A rearrangement counted as productive if the CDR3 had no stop codons and remained in frame with V and J, and every other rearrangement counted as non-productive. CDR3 was defined according to IMGT convention as the region running from the second conserved V-encoded cysteine to the conserved J-encoded phenylalanine. In an earlier analysis of more than 550 of the donors, sequences lacking an unambiguous match to a single V gene segment were excluded. An earlier analysis of a few hundred of the donors classified V segments as functional when productive rearrangements were above 56.7% and as segregating when the standard deviation between donors was above 5%. A statistical classification framework was developed to diagnose cytomegalovirus status using the catalog of TCR beta chain sequences. In a later analysis, V and J genes were assigned by comparing TCR nucleotide sequences against IMGT/GENE-DB human TR gene sequences. Using the TCRdist pipeline, a later analysis assigned CDR3 sequences along with most-parsimonious VDJ recombination scenarios. In a later analysis, every TCR beta chain was defined by the combination of its CDR3 amino acid sequence and its V-gene family, and reads without a unique V-gene family were dropped. As a way to deal with suspected cross-contamination and a sequencing artifact, a later analysis dropped over 550 nucleotide sequences that were highly shared and had low generation probability. In a later analysis, a clonal expansion index for each public chain was calculated from normalized within-repertoire ranks of inferred template counts. In a later analysis, generation probabilities were computed with a VDJ recombination model fitted to out-of-frame rearrangements, and the resulting probabilities were checked against IGoR. In a later analysis, hypergeometric tests were used to score TCR-TCR, TCR-HLA and TCR-CMV co-occurrence, with a repertoire-size bias correction applied to TCR pairs. In a later analysis, false discovery rates were estimated by permuting HLA or CMV assignments 20 times. A later analysis grouped co-occurring TCRs with DBSCAN, adding TCRdist sequence similarity when clustering within HLA-allele-positive subsets. Repertoires with fewer than 30,000 or more than 120,000 public chains, plus five repertoires with anomalous nucleotide sharing, were excluded from co-occurrence clustering. This immuneACCESS table, as held by TCRdb, lists in-frame sequences with V and J called but not all clones. Of the missing ones, under half trace to an unresolved V gene in checked studies; the others have no known cause. V and J calls and clone size are given by that table; D and trimming were obtained from the DNA. This sample lists about 140,000 clones; 78% were detected once. Roughly 2.9% of the sample lies in the top ten.

In total, over 600 healthy bone marrow donors made up the cohort. All cohort members were sampled while nominally healthy, although unrecorded immune exposures were likely present. The donor was CMV seronegative and belonged to the group of 352 seronegative cohort members. A peripheral blood sample was collected from each donor, and TCR beta sequencing was performed on peripheral blood mononuclear cells. Genomic DNA was extracted from the blood cell samples with the Qiagen DNeasy Blood Extraction Kit. The data belong to a study of cytomegalovirus exposure and HLA in healthy donors (dated by TCRdb to 2016 to 2017). Regarding the study in general: An earlier analysis of roughly 500 of the donors reported 250 to 350 Gb of sequence data and more than 90 million unique TCR beta sequences from 150 million to 200 million T cells. An early release covering 550 to 650 HLA-typed donors comprised about 320 gigabases of sequencing data and tens of millions of unique TCR sequences. Of the approximately 400 genotyped donors, over 70% fell in the genetic ancestry cluster associated with self-reported Caucasian donors. The study aimed to test whether cataloging public T cell receptors could reveal signatures of past pathogen exposure. The study profiled the T cell repertoires of about 720 subjects by immunosequencing and related them to cytomegalovirus serostatus. Along with the roughly 670-subject first cohort, a separate validation cohort of over a hundred different subjects was used. The study combined high-throughput TCR immunosequencing, statistical association of individual TCRs with disease status, and machine learning to predict cytomegalovirus infection status. In a later analysis, previously published TCR beta repertoires from 550 to 700 donors were re-analyzed and high-resolution HLA genotyping was added so that TCR occurrence patterns could be studied. In the later analysis, no new phenotypic data were used to find candidate immune exposures; instead, reliance was placed on TCR beta sequences and their occurrence across donors. To decide whether each TCR beta V gene segment behaved as functional or pseudogenic, an earlier analysis of approximately 600 of the donors relied on high-throughput TCR beta sequencing. Donor age, sex, ethnicity and CMV serostatus were compiled together with the repertoire data. Genome-wide SNP genotypes for about three fifths of the 666 donors were used in a later genetic analysis, which treated that subset as a discovery cohort. Every repertoire in the discovery cohort had been generated on one and the same sequencing platform. HLA typing covered class I and class II loci at four-digit resolution. The number of donors typed differed by locus, with about 629-630 for A, B, C, DRB1 and DQB1, more than 500 for DQA1, 600 to 610 for DPA1, and some 440 for DPB1. Roughly 5 DR-DQ haplotypes were handled as single units for association and clustering, since linkage in the cohort was strong. Across around 400 genotyped donors of the cohort, an average of roughly 250,000 unique TCR beta nucleotide sequences per donor were sequenced, and roughly 18% of those sequences were non-productive. Findings and caveats that apply to the study as a whole: Because counts were too low, about 17 rarely observed V segments, including chromosome 9 orphons, were excluded from the earlier analysis of 500 to 700 of the donors. Compared with equally common non-associated chains, HLA-associated TCR beta chains in a later analysis were more clonally expanded and had lower generation probabilities. A group of highly shared sequence variants was considered likely to be a technical artifact of the sequencing pipeline. Some IMGT-functional V segments, including TRBV6-2 and TRBV6-3, could not be distinguished by the 87-base-pair reads and were therefore excluded. Linkage disequilibrium might explain the correlated functional status among segregating V segments, but an unknown experimental factor could not be ruled out. Several of the top co-occurrence clusters appeared to be linked to parvovirus B19, influenza, CMV and Epstein-Barr virus, according to a later analysis. Presence/absence analyses assumed roughly uniform sequencing depth across donors, an assumption that may not hold. At a false discovery rate of 0.05, a later analysis linked about 16,000 TCR beta sequences to specific HLA alleles. In a later genetic analysis, a missense DCLRE1C variant was associated with V-gene and J-gene trimming of TCR beta chains, and the association was replicated in an independent cohort. A further reported finding was that TCR beta sequences accurately predicted the HLA-A and HLA-B alleles for most subjects in the first cohort. While some public TCRs were present in many individuals, most TCR sequences turned up only very rarely across donors. In a later genetic analysis, fewer N-insertions in productive TCRs were reported among donors in an Asian-associated ancestry cluster than the roughly 700-donor mean. Cytomegalovirus status was reported to be diagnosed by the classifier with high specificity and sensitivity in both the original and validation cohorts. According to a later analysis, TCR association rates differed among HLA loci, with DRB1 alleles showing the most associated TCRs and HLA-C alleles showing the fewest. The study listed 150 to 200 TCR beta chains as associated with cytomegalovirus. Because some donors lacked HLA typing at each locus, the association tests relied only on the typed subset. The only immune exposure information available for the cohort was CMV serostatus. Most CMV-associated TCR beta chains appeared to be HLA-restricted in a later analysis, and the HLA associations seemed to be driven largely by CMV exposure. In this cohort, only TCR beta chains were sequenced, and detectable features were limited by the absence of alpha or paired-chain data. In an earlier analysis of around 500 of the donors, most TCR beta V segments appeared in productive rearrangements about 87% or about 30% of the time, broadly matching IMGT annotations. Assigning TCR associations to individual alleles was difficult when HLA alleles, especially DR and DQ, strongly co-occurred. According to the authors, the approach could potentially be generalized to other disease states and immunological phenotypes. In vitro tests confirmed that a few of the cytomegalovirus-associated TCR beta chains recognize cytomegalovirus antigens.

The germline V gene (reference sequence) specifies MNHNY as CDR1 and SVGAGI as CDR2. The CDR3 holds 16 amino acids from the cysteine to the phenylalanine. Only CDR3 DNA remains: 48 bases, in frame from the first base. V is pruned by 6 bases and J by 4 bases, leaving 10 bases of the junction without a gene match. The sequence was obtained from a female donor in good health and CMV-seronegative. Recombination linked TRBV6-6 to TRBJ2-3; 10 central nucleotides agree with TRBD1. Sequenced input: PBMCs. Read as DNA, the sequence is TGTGCCAGCAGGACGGACAGGGGGGATTGGGCAGATACGCAGTATTTT. It translates as CASRTDRGDWADTQYF.